Each of the 30 T cell receptor beta chains below was sequenced from the same sample in a study of blood T cell repertoires in COVID-19 (TCRdb year 2020). Library preparation used the immunoSEQ multiplex PCR assay. TCRdb carries this immuneACCESS record with in-frame sequences only. Its versions omit some clonotypes, under half of them owing to an unresolved V gene in the studies checked, with the rest unexplained. The sample includes about 39,000 clones, with roughly 80% observed a single time. The top ten clones comprise roughly 10% of the sample. What was sequenced was peripheral blood. The receptor source for this set is a man in his 60s in a cohort sampled during active COVID-19.

The chain carries TRBV25-1 and TRBJ2-5; 11 bases agree with TRBD2. The CDR3 totals 14 residues. Germline CDR1 and CDR2: MGHDK and SYGVNS. V lost 6 bases to trimming and J lost 3 bases; unmatched junction nucleotides: 3. DNA for the CDR3: TGTGCCAGCAGGGGGACTAGCGGAAAAGAGACCCAGTACTTC. Amino acid sequence: CASRGTSGKETQYF.

The chain employs TRBV3-1 (or the pseudogene TRBV3-2) and TRBJ1-1; D is perhaps TRBD1 (6 bases). V dropped 6 bases and J dropped 0 bases, with 14 bases sitting between them. Per germline, CDR1 LGHDT and CDR2 YNNKEL (reference sequence). CDR3 length equals 15 residues. The CDR3 DNA follows: TGTGCCAGCAGGAAATGGGACATCATGAACACTGAAGCTTTCTTT. It yields the protein CASRKWDIMNTEAFF.

The chain recombines TRBV2 with TRBJ1-1, with D possibly TRBD1 on 5 matching bases. V was clipped by 6 bases and J by 1 base, with 12 bases between them. The CDR3 is 14 residues long. Per the germline V gene, CDR1 is SNHLY and CDR2 is FYNNEI. CDR3 nucleotides: TGTGCCAGCAGGAGGGGAGGCGGGAACACTGAAGCTTTCTTT. This gives the protein CASRRGGGNTEAFF.

V gene TRBV23-1 combines with J gene TRBJ2-5; weak D call: TRBD1 (5 bases). TRBV23-1 is filed as an ORF, its function uncertain. Trimming left V 0 bases short and J 5 bases short, with 7 bases between. The CDR3 consists of 13 residues. CDR3 nucleotides: TGCGCCAGCAGTCAATCCAGGGTTGAGACCCAGTACTTC. It yields the protein CASSQSRVETQYF.

V is TRBV18 and J is TRBJ2-3; maybe TRBD1 (6 bases). The V gene lost 3 bases and the J gene lost 2 bases, with 15 bases spanning the gap. Germline V CDR1 and CDR2: KGHSH, LQKENI. The CDR3 consists of 16 residues. CDR3 loop: CASSPRDTSPTDTQYF. CDR3 nucleotides: TGTGCCAGCTCACCCAGGGACACGAGCCCCACAGATACGCAGTATTTT.

The V and J genes are TRBV28 and TRBJ1-2, with TRBD1 as a possible D gene (5 bases). Germline CDR1 MDHEN, CDR2 SYDVKM. V was trimmed by 8 bases and J by 7 bases, leaving 14 bases between them. The CDR3 covers 12 residues. CDR3 bases: TGTGCCAGCGAAAGGGGAATGGGTGGCTACACCTTC. This encodes CASERGMGGYTF.

This rearrangement joins TRBV5-6 to TRBJ2-3; no clear D gene. The CDR3 runs 14 residues. Germline V gene lookup returns CDR1 SGHDT and CDR2 YYEEEE. V was clipped by 1 base and J by 2 bases, with 8 bases between them. In DNA form, the CDR3 reads TGTGCCAGCAGCTTGAAAGCAAACACAGATACGCAGTATTTT. Translation gives CASSLKANTDTQYF.

This chain uses TRBV5-1 with TRBJ1-2; D may be TRBD1 (5 bases). Germline lookup yields CDR1 SGHRS and CDR2 YFSETQ. This CDR3 region has 16 residues. Between the trimmed V and J ends, which lost 0 bases and 1 base, there was a span of 13 bases. The CDR3 sequence is CASSLGRQTVNYGYTF. The CDR3 DNA reads TGCGCCAGCAGCTTGGGTCGACAGACCGTTAACTATGGCTACACCTTC.

V gene TRBV6-1 combines with J gene TRBJ1-2; TRBD1 agrees at 8 bases. Germline V gene lookup returns CDR1 MNHNS and CDR2 SASEGT. The CDR3 is 15 residues long. The junction had 8 bases not matched to a gene; V was cut back by 1 base and J by 7 bases. This chain's CDR3 is CASSEVSNRGSGYTF. The CDR3 DNA sequence: TGTGCCAGCAGTGAAGTGTCGAACAGGGGGAGTGGCTACACCTTC.

This clone was counted a single time. The chain couples TRBV6-6 to TRBJ1-2; D may be TRBD1 (6 bases). V shed 0 bases and J shed 0 bases, with 11 bases lying between them. The CDR3 has 16 amino acids. Germline V gene sequence: CDR1 MNHNY, CDR2 SVGAGI (reference sequence). CDR3 loop: CASSYSGGPSNYGYTF. CDR3 nucleotides: TGTGCCAGCAGTTACTCAGGGGGACCTTCTAACTATGGCTACACCTTC.

This sequence joins TRBV12-2 and TRBJ2-7; the listed D gene, TRBD2, was not tested against the DNA. TRBV12-2 is a documented pseudogene. This CDR3 is 18 amino acids long. CDR3 DNA sequence: TGTGCAAGTCGCTTAGCGCTCTGGCGGGGGTCGCAGTCCTACGAGCAGTACTTC. This gives the protein CASRLALWRGSQSYEQYF.

In its sample, this clone was seen a few times. The CDR3 reads CASRSGGNSGANVLTF. Written as DNA, the CDR3 is TGTGCCAGCCGTTCTGGGGGGAACTCTGGGGCCAACGTCCTGACTTTC. The rearrangement joins TRBV27 to TRBJ2-6, with TRBD2 as a possible D gene (6 bases). Trimming shortened V by 8 bases and J by 0 bases, and 14 bases separated the two germline ends. Germline V gene sequence: CDR1 MNHEY, CDR2 SMNVEV (reference sequence). The CDR3 consists of 16 residues.

This chain joins TRBV9 and TRBJ2-3; the D is unclear. The CDR3 sequence is 15 residues long. With 0 bases removed from V and 0 bases from J, the gap between germline ends came to 8 bases. Germline CDR1 is SGDLS and CDR2 is YYNGEE. CDR3 in DNA: TGTGCCAGCAGCGTAGAGCCAAGTAGCACAGATACGCAGTATTTT. Its translation: CASSVEPSSTDTQYF.

The chain uses TRBV4-2 and TRBJ2-1; perhaps TRBD2 as D (6 bases). Looked up from germline, CDR1 is LGHNA and CDR2 is YNFKEQ. Trimming left V 0 bases short and J 0 bases short, with 12 bases between. The CDR3 totals 17 residues. CDR3 amino acids: CASSQEASVTSYNEQFF. CDR3 DNA: TGTGCCAGCAGCCAAGAGGCTAGCGTTACCTCCTACAATGAGCAGTTCTTC.

Remarks on this clone: A junction end diverges from the germline sequence, so it may reflect a read error. The genes are TRBV28 and TRBJ2-2, with D perhaps matching TRBD2 (7 bases). CDR1 and CDR2 from the germline V gene are MDHEN and SYDVKM. The length of the CDR3 is 15 residues. The CDR3 is CASSSRGARVRGAVF. CDR3 DNA: TGTGCCAGCAGTTCCCGGGGGGCGCGTGTCCGGGGAGCTGTTTTT.

This clone rates as medium-sized. The chain carries TRBV28 and TRBJ1-4; 9 bases match TRBD1. Germline CDR1 and CDR2: MDHEN and SYDVKM. The CDR3 sequence is 13 residues long. Unmatched junction bases numbered 6, after V lost 4 bases and J lost 12 bases. CDR3 amino acids: CASSSGQGLELFF. CDR3 nucleotide sequence: TGTGCCAGCAGTTCCGGACAGGGGCTTGAACTGTTTTTT.

This clone was counted a single time. This chain connects TRBV5-5 to TRBJ1-1; possible D gene TRBD1, 6 bases. The CDR3 sequence is 17 residues long. Trimming removed 3 bases from V and 0 bases from J, with 18 bases in between. Germline V gene sequence: CDR1 SGHKS, CDR2 YYEKEE (reference sequence). CDR3 coding DNA: TGTGCCAGCAGCTGGGGACATCTCTCGGGCATGAACACTGAAGCTTTCTTT. It translates to CASSWGHLSGMNTEAFF.

By sample fraction, this clone is medium-sized (0.01 to 0.1%). Written as DNA, the CDR3 is TGTGCCAGTAGCGGGAGTGTAAATGAGCAGTTCTTC. Its translation: CASSGSVNEQFF. V and J are TRBV6-2 or TRBV6-3 and TRBJ2-1, with TRBD2 identical over 9 bases. CDR1 and CDR2 (germline): MNHEY, SVGEGT. V dropped 9 bases and J dropped 7; count of bases not matched to a gene: 4. The CDR3 is 12 amino acids.

The chain joins TRBV7-9 to TRBJ1-5, with D unresolved. CDR1 is SEHNR, CDR2 FQNEAQ, per germline (reference sequence). The length of the CDR3 is 12 residues. The ends were cut back, 5 bases at V and 5 bases at J, with 7 bases in the middle. CDR3 protein: CASSPIDQPQHF. CDR3 DNA sequence: TGTGCCAGCAGCCCTATCGATCAGCCCCAGCATTTT.

V and J are TRBV3-1 (or the pseudogene TRBV3-2) and TRBJ1-6; 7 bases align to TRBD1. Germline V gene sequence: CDR1 LGHDT, CDR2 YNNKEL (reference sequence). This CDR3 is built from 15 residues. J gave up 9 bases and V 1 base, and 6 bases lay outside the gene matches. CDR3 protein: CASSQGQGVTSPLHF. The CDR3 nucleotides are TGTGCCAGCAGCCAAGGACAGGGAGTGACTTCACCCCTCCACTTT.

This clone was counted a single time. Distinct nucleotide sequences in the sample also encode this CDR3. The chain links TRBV10-1 to TRBJ2-7; 7 bases map to TRBD2. The ends lost 0 bases at V and 4 bases at J; junction bases unmatched: 0. The CDR3 has 13 amino acids. Per the germline V gene, CDR1 is WNHNN and CDR2 is SYGVQD (reference sequence). The CDR3 spells CASSESAGYEQYF. CDR3 DNA sequence: TGCGCCAGCAGTGAGTCAGCGGGATACGAGCAGTACTTC.

The chain combines TRBV15 with TRBJ2-1; D is perhaps TRBD2 (5 bases). V dropped 5 bases and J dropped 7 bases, with 18 bases sitting between them. The CDR3 is made up of 15 amino acids. CDR1 is LNHNV and CDR2 is YYDKDF in the germline V gene (reference sequence). In DNA form, the CDR3 reads TGTGCCACCAGCCTACCTACTAACTGGGAGAATGAGCAGTTCTTC. As protein: CATSLPTNWENEQFF.

The chain has TRBV12-3 or TRBV12-4 and TRBJ2-1; D is possibly TRBD1 (6 bases). CDR3 length: 12 amino acids. V lost 11 bases and J 4 bases, leaving 12 bases between the germline ends. The CDR3 loop is CAGGLGYNEQFF. CDR3 coding DNA: TGTGCCGGGGGCTTGGGTTACAATGAGCAGTTCTTC.

This chain uses TRBV10-3 with TRBJ2-1; 7 nucleotides align to TRBD1. Trimming removed 3 bases from V and 2 bases from J; junction bases left unmatched: 7. The CDR3 covers 16 residues. Germline assignment: CDR1 ENHRY and CDR2 SYGVKD. The CDR3 protein is CAISDPGGPTYNEQFF. DNA for the CDR3: TGTGCCATCAGTGACCCAGGGGGTCCCACCTACAATGAGCAGTTCTTC.

The chain has TRBV28 and TRBJ1-2, with 9 bases lining up with TRBD1. The CDR3 is made up of 14 amino acids. Germline assignment: CDR1 MDHEN and CDR2 SYDVKM. The trim removed 4 bases at V and 4 bases at J, leaving 4 bases unmatched. The CDR3 region has the DNA TGTGCCAGCAGTTCCCCGGACAGGGGCTATGGCTACACCTTC. Protein sequence: CASSSPDRGYGYTF.

This clone was picked up one time. This chain links TRBV5-1 with TRBJ1-4; D not certain. Per germline, CDR1 SGHRS and CDR2 YFSETQ. Trimming cost V 0 bases and J 6 bases, with 6 bases left between them. CDR3 length: 13 amino acids. CDR3 loop: CASSLGADEKLFF. In DNA form, the CDR3 reads TGCGCCAGCAGCTTGGGAGCCGATGAAAAACTGTTTTTT.

This sequence joins TRBV5-4 and TRBJ1-3; 8 bases agree with TRBD1. With V trimmed by 4 bases and J by 3 bases, 18 bases remained unmatched. Germline V lookup: CDR1 SGHNT, CDR2 YYREEE (reference sequence). This CDR3 spans 19 amino acids. CDR3 sequence reads: CASSLKPGQAVEGGNTIYF. CDR3 coding DNA: TGTGCCAGCAGCCTAAAGCCGGGACAGGCAGTGGAAGGTGGAAACACCATATATTTT.

V usage is TRBV7-9 and J usage is TRBJ1-4; no firm D call. Trimming took off 5 bases at V and 14 bases at J, with 21 bases between the two ends. The CDR3 runs 14 residues. Germline V CDR1 and CDR2: SEHNR, FQNEAQ (reference sequence). The CDR3 DNA sequence: TGTGCCAGCAGCGACTCGCGGACGCTGTGGAGGCTGTTTTTT. The encoded protein is CASSDSRTLWRLFF.

V usage is TRBV2 and J usage is TRBJ1-1; D is uncertain. V gave up 3 bases and J gave up 0 bases, with 5 bases separating them. The CDR3 has 13 amino acids. The V gene's germline CDR1 is SNHLY and CDR2 FYNNEI. The CDR3 region is CASSDGLNTEAFF. CDR3 DNA sequence: TGTGCCAGCAGTGACGGGTTGAACACTGAAGCTTTCTTT.

The chain is built from TRBV29-1 and TRBJ1-2; the D is unclear. The CDR3 totals 12 residues. The germline CDR1 and CDR2 sequences are SQVTM and ANQGSEA. The ends were cut back, 7 bases at V and 4 bases at J, with 13 bases in the middle. The CDR3 reads CSAPDWPYGYTF. DNA for the CDR3: TGCAGCGCCCCCGACTGGCCCTATGGCTACACCTTC.